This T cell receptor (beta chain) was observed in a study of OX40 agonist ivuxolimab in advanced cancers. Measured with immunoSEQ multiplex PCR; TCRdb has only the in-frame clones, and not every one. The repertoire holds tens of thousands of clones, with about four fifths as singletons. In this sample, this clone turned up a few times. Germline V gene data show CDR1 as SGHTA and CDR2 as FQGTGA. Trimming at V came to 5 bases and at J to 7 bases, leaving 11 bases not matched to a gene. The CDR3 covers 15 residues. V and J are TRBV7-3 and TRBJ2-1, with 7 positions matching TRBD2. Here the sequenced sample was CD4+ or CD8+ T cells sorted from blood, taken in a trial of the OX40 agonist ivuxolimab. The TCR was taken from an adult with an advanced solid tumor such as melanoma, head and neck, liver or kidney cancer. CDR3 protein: CASSPQTSRGNEQFF. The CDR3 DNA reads TGTGCCAGCAGCCCCCAGACTAGCCGGGGGAATGAGCAGTTCTTC. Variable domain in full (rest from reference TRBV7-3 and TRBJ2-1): GAGVSQTPSNKVTEKGKYVELRCDPISGHTALYWYRQSLGQGPEFLIYFQGTGAADDSGLPNDRFFAVRPEGSVSTLKIQRTERGDSAVYLCASSPQTSRGNEQFFGPGTRLTVL.